Following are 6 T cell receptor beta chains from one sample sequenced in a study of tumor T cells in aggressive B-cell lymphoma. Method: immunoSEQ multiplex PCR; TCRdb's copy keeps in-frame clones and lacks some. This table has about 3,900 clones, 75% to 90% appearing once. The sample was tumor tissue. The receptors stem from an adult with diffuse large B cell lymphoma.

The chain recombines TRBV2 with TRBJ2-1; 12 bases fit TRBD2. The CDR3 has 16 amino acids. Germline trimming cut 7 bases from V and 5 bases from J; bases unmatched to any gene: 9. Germline CDR1 is SNHLY and CDR2 is FYNNEI. CDR3 DNA: TGTGCCAGCACCGAACGGCTAGCGGGGGGGGACAATGAGCAGTTCTTC. Protein product: CASTERLAGGDNEQFF.

The chain combines TRBV7-2 with TRBJ2-5; 7 positions agree with TRBD1. CDR3 length equals 14 residues. V lost 5 bases and J lost 5; bases outside the gene matches: 8. Germline-derived CDR1 and CDR2 are SGHTA and FQGNSA. The CDR3 coding sequence is TGTGCCAGCAGCACCGGGACAGTCCGGGAGACCCAGTACTTC. This sequence encodes CASSTGTVRETQYF.

This clone is a singleton in its sample. This rearrangement joins TRBV4-2 to TRBJ2-1, with TRBD1 matching 7 bases. The V gene's germline CDR1 is LGHNA and CDR2 YNFKEQ. This CDR3 comprises 17 residues. The ends lost 1 base at V and 12 bases at J; junction bases unmatched: 18. CDR3 sequence: CASSQGWGQTSTMRQFF. As DNA, the CDR3 is TGTGCCAGCAGCCAAGGGTGGGGACAGACTTCTACAATGAGGCAGTTCTTC.

The gene calls are TRBV29-1 and TRBJ2-3; 7 bases fit TRBD1. The CDR3 has 13 residues. The V gene end was trimmed by 5 bases and the J gene end by 6 bases; junction bases not matched to a gene: 8. Germline V gives CDR1 SQVTM, CDR2 ANQGSEA. The CDR3 loop is CSVRGQGWDTQYF. CDR3 in DNA: TGCAGCGTTAGGGGGCAGGGTTGGGATACGCAGTATTTT.

The gene calls are TRBV2 and TRBJ1-1, with a weak D call TRBD1 (6 bases). Germline CDR1 is SNHLY and CDR2 is FYNNEI. The CDR3 loop spans 15 amino acids. Trimming took off 4 bases at V and 5 bases at J, with 17 bases between the two ends. CDR3 nucleotide sequence: TGTGCCAGCAGTGGAAGGGACATCGGTTGGACTGAAGCTTTCTTT. It is translated as CASSGRDIGWTEAFF.

The rearrangement joins TRBV28 to TRBJ1-3; 10 bases align to TRBD1. The CDR3 runs to 16 residues. V lost 4 bases, J lost 2 bases, and 5 bases stayed unmatched. Looked up from germline, CDR1 is MDHEN and CDR2 is SYDVKM. The CDR3 spells CASSSGTGVAGNTIYF. As DNA, the CDR3 is TGTGCCAGCAGTTCCGGGACAGGGGTAGCTGGAAACACCATATATTTT.